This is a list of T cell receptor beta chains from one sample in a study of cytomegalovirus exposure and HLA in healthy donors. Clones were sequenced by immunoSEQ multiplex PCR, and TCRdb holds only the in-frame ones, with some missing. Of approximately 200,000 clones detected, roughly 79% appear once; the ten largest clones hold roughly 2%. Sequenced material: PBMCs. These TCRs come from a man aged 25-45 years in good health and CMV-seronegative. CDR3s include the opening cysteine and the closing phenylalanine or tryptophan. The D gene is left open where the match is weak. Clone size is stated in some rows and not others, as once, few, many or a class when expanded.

CASSVVGRGATDTQYF TGTGCCAGCAGCGTAGTAGGCAGGGGAGCCACAGATACGCAGTATTTT - TRBJ2-3 - TRBV9
CASSEWGGPGGYTF TGCGCCAGCAGCGAATGGGGAGGGCCTGGGGGCTACACCTTC - TRBJ1-2 - TRBV5-1
CAWSTTGGSPAQPQHF TGTGCCTGGAGTACGACGGGAGGGAGTCCAGCCCAGCCCCAGCATTTT - TRBJ1-5 few TRBV30
CASSLSGRNTEAFF TGTGCCAGCAGTTTATCTGGGAGGAACACTGAAGCTTTCTTT - TRBJ1-1 - TRBV27
CATSRDLTSGHQETQYF TGTGCCACCAGCAGAGATTTAACTAGCGGCCACCAAGAGACCCAGTACTTC TRBD2 TRBJ2-5 - TRBV15
CASSIWRGGEKLFF TGTGCCAGTAGTATTTGGCGGGGAGGTGAAAAACTGTTTTTT - TRBJ1-4 - TRBV19
CASSQRGLEQPQHF TGTGCCAGCAGCCAAAGGGGGCTAGAGCAGCCCCAGCATTTT TRBD1 TRBJ1-5 - TRBV4-2
CASSPIRAEKLFF TGTGCCAGCTCACCGATCAGGGCTGAAAAACTGTTTTTT - TRBJ1-4 - TRBV18
CAISLGGGAVVAQYF TGTGCCATCAGTCTGGGAGGAGGGGCCGTGGTGGCCCAGTACTTC - TRBJ2-5 - TRBV10-3
CATAGGESSYEQYF TGTGCCACCGCGGGCGGGGAGAGCTCCTACGAGCAGTACTTC - TRBJ2-7 - TRBV6-1
CASSLNPPSGRNEQFF TGTGCTAGCAGCTTAAACCCTCCTAGCGGGAGGAATGAGCAGTTCTTC TRBD2 TRBJ2-1 once TRBV7-7
CASSGGGHTDTQYF TGTGCCAGCAGTGGAGGTGGCCACACAGATACGCAGTATTTT - TRBJ2-3 - TRBV25-1
CAASGRPFNEQFF TGTGCTGCTAGCGGGCGGCCCTTCAATGAGCAGTTCTTC TRBD2 TRBJ2-1 - TRBV7-7
CASSPQGVGPTSEQYF TGTGCCAGCAGTCCACAGGGGGTGGGTCCCACTAGTGAGCAGTACTTC TRBD1 TRBJ2-7 - TRBV27
CAWSEGGRHGYTF TGTGCCTGGAGTGAAGGAGGCCGGCATGGCTACACCTTC - TRBJ1-2 - TRBV30
CASSRDRGAYEQYF TGTGCCAGCAGCCGGGACAGGGGGGCCTACGAGCAGTACTTC TRBD1 TRBJ2-7 - TRBV28
CASSLLPGTGGLVGQPQHF TGTGCCAGCAGCCTCCTACCCGGGACAGGGGGCTTAGTGGGTCAGCCCCAGCATTTT TRBD1 TRBJ1-5 - TRBV28
CASSDYGIREKLFF TGTGCCAGCAGTGATTACGGGATCCGTGAAAAACTGTTTTTT - TRBJ1-4 - TRBV6-1
CANSNTGELFF TGTGCCAACTCAAACACCGGGGAGCTGTTTTTT - TRBJ2-2 - TRBV6-1
CASSLGPGPTYEQYF TGTGCCAGCAGCTTGGGGCCAGGTCCCACCTACGAGCAGTACTTC - TRBJ2-7 - TRBV11-2
CASSIEGRGSYEQYF TGTGCCAGTAGTATAGAGGGCAGGGGATCCTACGAGCAGTACTTC - TRBJ2-7 - TRBV19
CASSLSHLDGELFF TGCGCCAGCAGCTTATCACATCTTGACGGGGAGCTGTTTTTT - TRBJ2-2 - TRBV5-1
CASSFGVAEGGNQPQHF TGTGCCAGCAGCTTCGGGGTGGCGGAGGGCGGCAATCAGCCCCAGCATTTT - TRBJ1-5 - TRBV7-9
CASSWDSRLYNEQFF TGTGCCAGCAGCTGGGACTCACGCCTCTACAATGAGCAGTTCTTC - TRBJ2-1 - TRBV5-5
CASSTRTGRGETQYF TGTGCCAGTAGTACACGGACAGGCCGGGGGGAGACCCAGTACTTC - TRBJ2-5 - TRBV19
CSVARTGKREQYF TGCAGCGTCGCTAGGACAGGAAAACGTGAGCAGTACTTC TRBD1 TRBJ2-7 few TRBV29-1
CAWGGLAGSETQYF TGTGCCTGGGGGGGACTAGCGGGATCGGAGACCCAGTACTTC TRBD2 TRBJ2-5 once TRBV30
CASSVISGGEQYF TGTGCCAGCAGTGTGATATCCGGAGGGGAGCAGTACTTC - TRBJ2-7 - TRBV6-4
CASSLRPSRDRESGELFF TGTGCCAGCAGCTTAAGACCCTCCCGGGACAGGGAGTCCGGGGAGCTGTTTTTT TRBD1 TRBJ2-2 - TRBV7-3
CASSLDRPTDTQYF TGCGCCAGCAGCCTCGACAGGCCCACAGATACGCAGTATTTT - TRBJ2-3 - TRBV5-1
CARSQDRDSHNQPQHF TGTGCCAGAAGCCAAGACCGGGACAGTCACAATCAGCCCCAGCATTTT TRBD1 TRBJ1-5 - TRBV5-3
CASSLIDRGQGAQYF TGTGCCAGCAGTTTAATCGACAGGGGTCAGGGGGCCCAGTACTTC TRBD1 TRBJ2-5 - TRBV28
CASSFPRGGVGAPQETQYF TGTGCCAGCAGCTTCCCCAGAGGGGGGGTGGGAGCGCCTCAAGAGACCCAGTACTTC - TRBJ2-5 few TRBV11-2
CASSLVGPTNEKLFF TGTGCCAGCAGCTTGGTGGGCCCAACTAATGAAAAACTGTTTTTT - TRBJ1-4 once TRBV5-6
CASSDPGQGPYGYNEQFF TGTGCCAGCAGTGACCCGGGACAGGGCCCCTACGGCTACAATGAGCAGTTCTTC TRBD1 TRBJ2-1 - TRBV2
CASRQQGAAYEQYF TGCGCCAGCAGGCAACAGGGGGCGGCCTACGAGCAGTACTTC TRBD1 TRBJ2-7 once TRBV5-1
CASSPYEGKGSPLHF TGTGCCAGCTCACCATATGAGGGCAAAGGCTCACCCCTCCACTTT - TRBJ1-6 - TRBV18
CASSQDRMTGGYTF TGCGCCAGCAGCCAAGATAGGATGACGGGTGGCTACACCTTC - TRBJ1-2 medium-sized TRBV4-1
CASSSSLAGRGTSEQFF TGTGCCAGCAGCTCGAGCTTAGCGGGGAGGGGCACAAGTGAGCAGTTCTTC TRBD2 TRBJ2-1 - TRBV7-3
CSALGTQIGYTF TGCAGCGCATTAGGGACACAAATTGGCTACACCTTC - TRBJ1-2 - TRBV29-1
CASSESTGAGGYTF TGTGCCAGCAGTGAATCCACAGGGGCGGGCGGCTACACCTTC TRBD1 TRBJ1-2 - TRBV2
CASSLAGGTYEQYF TGTGCCAGCAGCTTAGCTGGAGGGACCTACGAGCAGTACTTC - TRBJ2-7 - TRBV11-2
CASAKGNVGSEQYF TGTGCCAGCGCGAAGGGGAACGTGGGTTCCGAGCAGTACTTC - TRBJ2-7 - TRBV9
CAGSDRGFPYEQYF TGTGCCGGCAGTGATAGAGGGTTTCCCTACGAGCAGTACTTC - TRBJ2-7 - TRBV6-1
CASSGRDSNQPQHF TGTGCCAGCAGCGGACGGGATAGCAATCAGCCCCAGCATTTT - TRBJ1-5 once TRBV9
CASSFGNSGANVLTF TGTGCCAGCAGCTTTGGCAACTCTGGGGCCAACGTCCTGACTTTC - TRBJ2-6 - TRBV13
CASKRTSGEETQYF TGTGCCAGCAAACGGACTAGCGGAGAAGAGACCCAGTACTTC TRBD2 TRBJ2-5 - TRBV5-4
CASRALNTEAFF TGTGCCAGCAGAGCACTGAACACTGAAGCTTTCTTT - TRBJ1-1 - TRBV9
CSCGQGVGYEQYF TGCAGCTGTGGACAGGGAGTGGGGTACGAGCAGTACTTC TRBD1 TRBJ2-7 - TRBV29-1
CASSEYRVANQPQHF TGTGCCAGCAGTGAATACAGGGTAGCAAATCAGCCCCAGCATTTT - TRBJ1-5 few TRBV6-1
CASSLRTGYGYTF TGTGCCAGCAGCTTACGGACAGGGTATGGCTACACCTTC TRBD1 TRBJ1-2 - TRBV7-3
CASSTPQGTPYEQYF TGTGCCAGCAGTACACCACAGGGTACCCCCTACGAGCAGTACTTC - TRBJ2-7 - TRBV2
CASRGGVGETQYF TGTGCCAGCCGCGGAGGGGTCGGAGAGACCCAGTACTTC - TRBJ2-5 - TRBV2
CSVEGGSTDTQYF TGCAGCGTTGAGGGCGGGAGCACAGATACGCAGTATTTT - TRBJ2-3 - TRBV29-1